The 10 T cell receptor beta chains listed next were all sequenced from one sample in a study of blood T cells in healthy people across ages. Together with a sample-barcoded 5' primer, a J-beta primer mix was included in a second PCR lasting about 6 to 11 cycles. MiXCR, applied by TCRdb to the 5' RACE reads, yields one record per CDR3 protein. Among around 500,000 distinct CDR3 sequences listed, more than 45% were seen once. Input material: blood. The receptors derive from a man aged 80 or over in good health.

The chain employs TRBV30 and TRBJ2-5; possibly TRBD2 for D (6 bases). Germline V gene data show CDR1 as GTSNPN and CDR2 as SVGIG (reference sequence). V was trimmed by 1 base and J by 5 bases, leaving 11 bases between them. There are 13 residues in the CDR3. CDR3 amino acids: CAWSGGVVETQYF. As DNA, the CDR3 is TGTGCCTGGAGTGGGGGGGTAGTGGAGACCCAGTACTTC.

This clonotype was seen a handful of times. This chain connects TRBV29-1 to TRBJ2-7; the D gene is possibly TRBD2 (6 bases). CDR1 and CDR2 from the germline V gene are SQVTM and ANQGSEA. This CDR3 is built from 13 residues. V gave up 6 bases and J gave up 0 bases, with 12 bases separating them. The CDR3 DNA reads as TGCAGCGTAAACCGGGACTTCTCCTACGAGCAGTACTTC. Translated, it gives CSVNRDFSYEQYF.

The chain links TRBV6-5 to TRBJ2-5; 8 bases fit TRBD1. V was pared by 0 bases and J by 0 bases, with 3 bases of the junction left unmatched. Germline V gives CDR1 MNHEY, CDR2 SVGAGI. The length of the CDR3 is 16 residues. In DNA, the CDR3 is TGTGCCAGCAGTTACTCCCCGGGACAGGACCAAGAGACCCAGTACTTC. Protein: CASSYSPGQDQETQYF.

This chain joins TRBV20-1 and TRBJ2-1; TRBD1 or TRBD2 may be the D gene (5 bases each). The CDR3 contains 13 residues. Between the trimmed V and J ends, which lost 6 bases and 3 bases, there was a span of 12 bases. Germline CDR1 DFQATT, CDR2 SNEGSKA (reference sequence). As DNA, the CDR3 is TGCAGTGCCCCCGGGGCGATCTACAATGAGCAGTTCTTC. Amino acid sequence: CSAPGAIYNEQFF.

The chain recombines TRBV20-1 with TRBJ2-5; TRBD2 matches 8 bases. The CDR3 is 15 amino acids. V lost 3 bases to trimming and J lost 2 bases; unmatched junction nucleotides: 8. CDR1 is DFQATT, CDR2 SNEGSKA, per germline (reference sequence). CDR3 loop: CSASRGGPAQETQYF. The CDR3 DNA reads TGCAGTGCTAGTCGGGGGGGCCCCGCTCAAGAGACCCAGTACTTC.

The chain uses TRBV12-3 or TRBV12-4 and TRBJ1-1; possible D gene TRBD1, 5 bases. Trimming shortened V by 3 bases and J by 7 bases, and 15 bases separated the two germline ends. The CDR3 loop spans 14 amino acids. CDR3 sequence (DNA): TGTGCCAGCAGTTTGGGGGGTGCAAGAAATGAAGCTTTCTTT. It translates to CASSLGGARNEAFF.

V is TRBV7-2 and J is TRBJ1-4; the D is unclear. The CDR3 runs to 14 residues. V gave up 5 bases and J gave up 8 bases, with 15 bases separating them. The germline V gene has CDR1 SGHTA and CDR2 FQGNSA. In DNA form, the CDR3 reads TGTGCCAGCAGCCCTGACTATGGAGGGGAAAAACTGTTTTTT. This sequence encodes CASSPDYGGEKLFF.

This clonotype was seen only a few times. J is TRBJ2-1 and V is TRBV7-9; TRBD2 agrees at 8 bases. The J call may be faulty, since TRBJ2-7 better matches the DNA end. CDR1 is SEHNR, CDR2 FQNEAQ, per germline (reference sequence). The CDR3 runs 15 residues. CDR3 loop: CASSFSGSSYNEQYF. The DNA for the CDR3 is TGTGCCAGCAGCTTCAGCGGGAGCTCCTACAATGAGCAGTACTTC.

This clonotype appeared many times. V and J are TRBV10-3 and TRBJ2-4; 11 nucleotides agree with TRBD1. This CDR3 region has 17 residues. CDR1 is ENHRY, CDR2 SYGVKD, per germline. J lost 1 base, V lost 2 bases, and 4 bases had no gene match. The CDR3 DNA follows: TGTGCCATCAGTGAGACCGGGACAGGGGGGGCCAAAAACATTCAGTACTTC. It specifies CAISETGTGGAKNIQYF.

The V call is TRBV4-2, the J call TRBJ2-1; 7 bases map to TRBD1. This CDR3 is built from 16 residues. The V segment lost 1 base and the J segment 6 bases; nucleotides outside the gene matches: 9. Per germline, CDR1 LGHNA and CDR2 YNFKEQ. This chain's CDR3 is CASSQAGDSGFNEQFF. The DNA for the CDR3 is TGTGCCAGCAGCCAAGCCGGGGACAGTGGGTTCAATGAGCAGTTCTTC.